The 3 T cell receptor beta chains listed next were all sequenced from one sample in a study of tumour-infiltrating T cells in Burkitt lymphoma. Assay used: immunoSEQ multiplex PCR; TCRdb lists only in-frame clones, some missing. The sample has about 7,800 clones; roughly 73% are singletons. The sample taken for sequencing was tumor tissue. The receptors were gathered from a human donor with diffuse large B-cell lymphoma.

The CDR3 region is CASSLWGGLAGELFF. As DNA, the CDR3 is TGTGCCAGCAGCTTGTGGGGGGGGCTGGCCGGGGAGCTGTTTTTT. V gene TRBV5-6 combines with J gene TRBJ2-2; D possibly corresponds to TRBD2 (7 bases). The V end lost 1 base, the J end lost 6 bases, and 13 bases lay between the germline ends. The V gene's germline CDR1 is SGHDT and CDR2 YYEEEE. This CDR3 is 15 amino acids long.

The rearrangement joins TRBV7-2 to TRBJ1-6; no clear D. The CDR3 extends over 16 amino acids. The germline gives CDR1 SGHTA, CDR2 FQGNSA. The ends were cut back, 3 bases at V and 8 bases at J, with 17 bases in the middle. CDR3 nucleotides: TGTGCCAGCAGCTTGTCGGTCCTGACGGGTTATTCACCCCTCCACTTT. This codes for CASSLSVLTGYSPLHF.

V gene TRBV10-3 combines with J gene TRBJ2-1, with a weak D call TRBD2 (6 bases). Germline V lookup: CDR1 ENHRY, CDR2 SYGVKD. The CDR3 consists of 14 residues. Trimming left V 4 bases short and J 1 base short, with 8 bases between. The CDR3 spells CAISGDSSYNEQFF. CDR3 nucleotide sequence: TGTGCCATCAGTGGGGACTCGTCCTACAATGAGCAGTTCTTC.